One and the same sample provided the 4 T cell receptor beta chains below, sequenced in a study of blood T cell repertoires in COVID-19 (dated by TCRdb to about 2020). The library was made by the immunoSEQ multiplex PCR assay. Imported from immuneACCESS, the table was reduced by TCRdb to in-frame sequences with V and J called. These copies leave out some clones; in studies compared against another copy, an unresolved V gene accounts for under half, and the cause of the remainder is not known. Here the sample has about 140,000 clones; around four fifths occur a single time. The ten largest clones capture about 5% of the sample. Sequences were obtained from PBMCs or T cells enriched from blood (not recorded which). These receptors came from a man aged 65-85 years who had been exposed to COVID-19.

This clone was counted between two and nine times. J is TRBJ1-5 and V is TRBV7-9, with a possible D match to TRBD1 (6 bases). This CDR3 region has 14 residues. Germline CDR1 SEHNR, CDR2 FQNEAQ (reference sequence). Trimming left V 3 bases short and J 3 bases short, with 9 bases between. The CDR3 DNA reads as TGTGCCAGCAGCTTCGGACAGTACAATCAGCCCCAGCATTTT. Translation: CASSFGQYNQPQHF.

J is TRBJ1-2 and V is TRBV19; perhaps TRBD1 as D (6 bases). CDR1 is LNHDA and CDR2 is SQIVND in the germline V gene (reference sequence). CDR3 length equals 13 residues. The germline V and J ends were trimmed by 9 bases and 2 bases, with 13 bases remaining between them. For the CDR3, the DNA is TGTGCCAGCCACGGGACAACCAACTATGGCTACACCTTC. This sequence encodes CASHGTTNYGYTF. Using reference TRBV19 and TRBJ1-2 for the parts outside the CDR3, the full variable domain is DGGITQSPKYLFRKEGQNVTLSCEQNLNHDAMYWYRQDPGQGLRLIYYSQIVNDFQKGDIAEGYSVSREKKESFPLTVTSAQKNPTAFYLCASHGTTNYGYTFGSGTRLTVV.

The chain carries TRBV2 and TRBJ2-5; D is uncertain. With 4 bases removed from V and 4 bases from J, the gap between germline ends came to 16 bases. There are 15 residues in the CDR3. Germline V gene sequence: CDR1 SNHLY, CDR2 FYNNEI. Written as DNA, the CDR3 is TGTGCCAGCAGTGGAGTCACTAACCGCGGAGAGACCCAGTACTTC. It codes for CASSGVTNRGETQYF. Variable domain in full (rest from reference TRBV2 and TRBJ2-5): EPEVTQTPSHQVTQMGQEVILRCVPISNHLYFYWYRQILGQKVEFLVSFYNNEISEKSEIFDDQFSVERPDGSNFTLKIRSTKLEDSAMYFCASSGVTNRGETQYFGPGTRLLVL.

J is TRBJ2-1 and V is TRBV9; 9 bases fit TRBD2. CDR3 size: 17 residues. V shed 0 bases and J 8 bases; nucleotides not matched to a gene: 12. Germline V gene sequence: CDR1 SGDLS, CDR2 YYNGEE. The CDR3 sequence is CASSVGVAGATWDEQFF. CDR3 DNA sequence: TGTGCCAGCAGCGTAGGGGTAGCGGGAGCGACTTGGGATGAGCAGTTCTTC.